This is a list of T cell receptor beta chains from one sample in a study of molecular identifiers for immune sequencing clone quantification. TCRdb re-derived calls from the PCR reads in MiXCR, one entry per CDR3 protein. The data show some 100,000 distinct CDR3 sequences, around 20% seen once. Material for sequencing was naive CD8+ T cells from blood, with Jurkat cell RNA spiked in. These receptor sequences come from a human donor in good health. Some libraries in this study had Jurkat cell RNA spiked in. Each CDR3 is given with its conserved first and last residue. Each record gives: V gene, J gene, D gene, clone size, CDR3 DNA, CDR3 protein. A D gene is named only where the DNA matches it firmly. Rows give clone size only sometimes, using once, few, many, or a class for an expanded clone.

>TRBV20-1|TRBJ2-7|NA|many
TGCAGTGCTAGAAGTGGGGGCTACGAGCAGTACTTC
CSARSGGYEQYF
>TRBV20-1|TRBJ1-4|TRBD1|many
TGCAGTGCTCCAAACCCGGGACAGCTTAATGAAAAACTGTTTTTT
CSAPNPGQLNEKLFF
>TRBV30|TRBJ2-7|NA|NA
TGTGCCTGGAGTGTCCTTGGAGCGAACGAGCAGTACTTC
CAWSVLGANEQYF
>TRBV12-3/TRBV12-4|TRBJ1-1|NA|many
TGTGCCAGCAGTTCGTCCCGGGGGATTTTGAACACTGAAGCTTTCTTT
CASSSSRGILNTEAFF
>TRBV27|TRBJ1-1|TRBD1|many
TGTGCCAGCAGAACAGGGGTGACTGAAGCTTTCTTT
CASRTGVTEAFF
>TRBV2|TRBJ2-3|TRBD2|NA
TGTGCCAGCAGTAACAATATAGCGGGAGGAGGCACAGATACGCAGTATTTT
CASSNNIAGGGTDTQYF
>TRBV21-1|TRBJ1-5|NA|many
TGTGCCAGCAGCAAAGAAGGGCGGAGGCAGCCCCAGCATTTT
CASSKEGRRQPQHF
>TRBV7-9|TRBJ2-2|NA|many
TGTGCCAGCAGCTTCCCCCTCAAGGGCACCGGGGAGCTGTTTTTT
CASSFPLKGTGELFF
>TRBV12-3/TRBV12-4|TRBJ2-5|NA|many
TGTGCCAGCAGTTTAGCGCCCCAGCCAGAGACCCAGTACTTC
CASSLAPQPETQYF
>TRBV7-2|TRBJ2-1|TRBD2|many
TGTGCCAGCAGCATAGGGACTAGCTCTTACAATGAGCAGTTCTTC
CASSIGTSSYNEQFF
>TRBV6-5|TRBJ1-5|TRBD1|many
TGTGCCAGCAGTTACGGGACAGGGGACAATCAGCCCCAGCATTTT
CASSYGTGDNQPQHF
>TRBV27|TRBJ2-7|TRBD1|NA
TGTGCCAGCATCTATAGGACAGGGGTCGGCGAGCAGTACTTC
CASIYRTGVGEQYF
>TRBV6-5|TRBJ2-1|NA|NA
TGTGCCAGCAGTAACAGGGAGTTCTCGACCAAGTACAATGAGCAGTTCTTC
CASSNREFSTKYNEQFF
>TRBV28|TRBJ2-6|TRBD1|many
TGTGCCAGCAGTCAAACAGGGGGCTCTGGGGCCAACGTCCTGACTTTC
CASSQTGGSGANVLTF
>TRBV6-2/TRBV6-3|TRBJ2-2|NA|many
TGTGCCAGTTCGGGGCTCCCAGGTTACGGGGAGCTGTTTTTT
CASSGLPGYGELFF
>TRBV6-5|TRBJ2-1|NA|many
TGTGCCAGCCGGGAGTCGTCCTACAATGAGCAGTTCTTC
CASRESSYNEQFF
>TRBV4-1|TRBJ1-5|NA|many
TGCGCCAGCAGACAATTCCACTATAGCAATCAGCCCCAGCATTTT
CASRQFHYSNQPQHF
>TRBV24-1|TRBJ2-2|TRBD1|many
TGTGCCACCAGTGATTCCGGGACAGGGATGACCGGGGAGCTGTTTTTT
CATSDSGTGMTGELFF
>TRBV19|TRBJ1-5|NA|NA
TGTGCCAGTAGTATCGGTCCTCAGCCCCAGCATTTT
CASSIGPQPQHF
>TRBV2|TRBJ2-1|NA|many
TGTGCCAGCAGTGGGACTCCCTACAATGAGCAGTTCTTC
CASSGTPYNEQFF
>TRBV6-1|TRBJ1-3|NA|many
TGTGCCAGCTCCGGCTTTACGGCGCTCTCTGGAAACACCATATATTTT
CASSGFTALSGNTIYF
>TRBV27|TRBJ2-7|NA|many
TGTGCCAGCAGTCTAGGGATTTCCTACGAGCAGTACTTC
CASSLGISYEQYF
>TRBV9|TRBJ2-3|NA|many
TGTGCCAGCAGCGCCACAGGGAGGACTAGCACAGATACGCAGTATTTT
CASSATGRTSTDTQYF
>TRBV6-5|TRBJ2-2|TRBD1|many
TGTGCCAGCAGCCTTGGACAGGGGGCGAACACCGGGGAGCTGTTTTTT
CASSLGQGANTGELFF
>TRBV4-1|TRBJ2-7|TRBD1|NA
TGCGCCAGCAGCCCTTCCGGACAGGGTCTGGTAGAGCAGTACTTC
CASSPSGQGLVEQYF
>TRBV30|TRBJ2-7|NA|once
TGTGCCTGGAGTAAAGACAGTGAAAGCTCCTACGAGCAGTACTTC
CAWSKDSESSYEQYF
>TRBV6-5|TRBJ1-1|NA|many
TGTGCCAGCAGTTACTTCGTGGGGGCGCGTAGTACCACTGAAGCTTTCTTT
CASSYFVGARSTTEAFF
>TRBV30|TRBJ2-2|NA|many
TGTGCCTGGAGTGCCAGCATTGGGGGGGAGCTGTTTTTT
CAWSASIGGELFF
>TRBV6-5|TRBJ2-7|NA|many
TGTGCCAGCAGTTCGGTGGTCTGGGAGCAGTACTTC
CASSSVVWEQYF
>TRBV25-1|TRBJ2-2|NA|many
TGTGCCAGCAGTGATCCGGGACCGTTCACCGGGGAGCTGTTTTTT
CASSDPGPFTGELFF
>TRBV25-1|TRBJ2-7|NA|NA
TGTGCCCGCAGTGAATTTGGGGGATACGAGCAGTACTTC
CARSEFGGYEQYF
>TRBV6-5|TRBJ2-1|NA|many
TGTGCCAGCAGTACAGGACCCTCGCTTTACAATGAGCAGTTCTTC
CASSTGPSLYNEQFF
>TRBV6-2/TRBV6-3|TRBJ2-7|NA|many
TGTGCCAGCAGCCCTCCGGTCTACGAGCAGTACTTC
CASSPPVYEQYF
>TRBV4-1|TRBJ2-7|TRBD1|many
TGCGCCAGCAGCCAAGTAGGGACAGGGGTGTACGAGCAGTACTTC
CASSQVGTGVYEQYF
>TRBV29-1|TRBJ2-3|TRBD2|many
TGCAGCGCTTACCCCACTAGCGGGAGAGGGGATACGCAGTATTTT
CSAYPTSGRGDTQYF
>TRBV7-2|TRBJ2-1|TRBD2|NA
TGTGCCAGCAGTATCCCCTTGAGCGGGAGCTCCTACAATGAGCAGTTCTTC
CASSIPLSGSSYNEQFF
>TRBV13|TRBJ1-2|TRBD1|many
TGTGCCAGCAGCGGGACAGGGGCGGTGGATGGCTACACCTTC
CASSGTGAVDGYTF
>TRBV30|TRBJ2-1|NA|many
TGTGCCTGGAGTGGACTACTTACCTACAATGAGCAGTTCTTC
CAWSGLLTYNEQFF
>TRBV7-9|TRBJ1-5|NA|many
TGTGCCAGCAGCAGGACTGAGAGCAATCAGCCCCAGCATTTT
CASSRTESNQPQHF
>TRBV6-2/TRBV6-3|TRBJ2-7|NA|many
TGTGCCAGCAGTTACGGGCGCCGGGCGAGCTCCTACGAGCAGTACTTC
CASSYGRRASSYEQYF
>TRBV4-2|TRBJ2-6|NA|many
TGTGCCAGCAGCCCCGGATCCTCTGGGGCCAACGTCCTGACTTTC
CASSPGSSGANVLTF
>TRBV6-5|TRBJ2-2|TRBD2|many
TGTGCCAGCAGGAAGCTAGCGGGAGGTACCGGGGAGCTGTTTTTT
CASRKLAGGTGELFF
>TRBV20-1|TRBJ1-1|NA|many
TGCAGTGCGCACGTAGTTGAAGCTTTCTTT
CSAHVVEAFF
>TRBV4-1|TRBJ1-1|TRBD1|few
TGCGCCAGCAGAGAGGACAGGGCGTTTGACGCTGAAGCTTTCTTT
CASREDRAFDAEAFF
>TRBV14|TRBJ2-3|NA|many
TGTGCCAGCAGCCAAGTCCCCAGGGCGAGGTACACAGATACGCAGTATTTT
CASSQVPRARYTDTQYF
>TRBV19|TRBJ2-3|TRBD2|many
TGTGCCAGTAGTAATTCGGCTAGCGGGCCCCCCACAGATACGCAGTATTTT
CASSNSASGPPTDTQYF
>TRBV6-6|TRBJ1-1|NA|many
TGTGCCAGCACCTCCCCCCGGGGAGGCACTGAAGCTTTCTTT
CASTSPRGGTEAFF
>TRBV12-3/TRBV12-4|TRBJ2-6|NA|many
TGTGCCAGCAGCCACAACGTCCTGACTTTC
CASSHNVLTF
>TRBV7-9|TRBJ2-3|NA|NA
TGTGCCTATGAGAGCGATACGCAGTATTTT
CAYESDTQYF
>TRBV27|TRBJ2-7|TRBD2|many
TGTGCCAGCAGTTGGGGGGCTAGCGGGTACGAGCAGTACTTC
CASSWGASGYEQYF
>TRBV13|TRBJ1-1|TRBD1|many
TGTGCCAGCAGCCCACGGACAGGGGGCGGTTTGACTGAAGCTTTCTTT
CASSPRTGGGLTEAFF
>TRBV11-2|TRBJ1-2|NA|few
TGTGCCAGCAGCTTAGTCGGGGCAGAATATGGCTACACCTTC
CASSLVGAEYGYTF
>TRBV21-1|TRBJ1-2|NA|many
TGTGCCAGCAGCAAAGAAAAGGGGACAGGGCTGAACTATGGCTACACCTTC
CASSKEKGTGLNYGYTF